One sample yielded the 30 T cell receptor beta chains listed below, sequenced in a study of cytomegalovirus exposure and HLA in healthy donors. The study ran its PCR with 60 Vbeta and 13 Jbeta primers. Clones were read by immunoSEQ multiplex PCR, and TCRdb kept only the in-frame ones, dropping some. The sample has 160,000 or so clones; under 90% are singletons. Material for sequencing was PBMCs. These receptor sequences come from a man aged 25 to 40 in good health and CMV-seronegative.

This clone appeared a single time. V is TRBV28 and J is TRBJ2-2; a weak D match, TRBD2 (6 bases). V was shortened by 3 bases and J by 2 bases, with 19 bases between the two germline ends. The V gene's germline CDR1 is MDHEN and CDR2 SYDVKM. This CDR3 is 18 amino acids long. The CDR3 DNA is TGTGCCAGCAGTTTGGGGCGGGGAGCGCAGTTCAACACCGGGGAGCTGTTTTTT. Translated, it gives CASSLGRGAQFNTGELFF.

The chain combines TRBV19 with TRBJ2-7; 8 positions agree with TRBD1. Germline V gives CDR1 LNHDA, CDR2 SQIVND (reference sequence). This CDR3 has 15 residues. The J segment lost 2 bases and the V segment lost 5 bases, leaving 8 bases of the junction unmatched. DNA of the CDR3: TGTGCCAGTAGTGGCAGGGGGCTGACTCCCTACGAGCAGTACTTC. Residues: CASSGRGLTPYEQYF.

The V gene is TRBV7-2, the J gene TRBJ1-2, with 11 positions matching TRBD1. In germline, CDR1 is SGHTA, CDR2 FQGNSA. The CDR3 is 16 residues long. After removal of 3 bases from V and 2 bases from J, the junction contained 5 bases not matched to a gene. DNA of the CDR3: TGTGCCAGCAGCTTCGGACAGGGGGCGATAAACTATGGCTACACCTTC. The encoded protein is CASSFGQGAINYGYTF. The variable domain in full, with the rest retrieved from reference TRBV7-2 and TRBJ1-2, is GAGVSQSPSNKVTEKGKDVELRCDPISGHTALYWYRQSLGQGLEFLIYFQGNSAPDKSGLPSDRFSAERTGGSVSTLTIQRTQQEDSAVYLCASSFGQGAINYGYTFGSGTRLTVV.

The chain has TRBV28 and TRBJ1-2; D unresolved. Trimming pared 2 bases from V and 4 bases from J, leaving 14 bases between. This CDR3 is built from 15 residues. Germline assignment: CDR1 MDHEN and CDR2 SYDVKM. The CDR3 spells CASSLPGREAYGYTF. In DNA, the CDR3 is TGTGCCAGCAGTTTACCTGGCAGAGAGGCCTATGGCTACACCTTC.

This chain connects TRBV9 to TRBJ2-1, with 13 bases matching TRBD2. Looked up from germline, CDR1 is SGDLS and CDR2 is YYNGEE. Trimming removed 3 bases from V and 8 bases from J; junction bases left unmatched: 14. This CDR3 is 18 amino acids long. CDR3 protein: CASSASGTSGISSDEQFF. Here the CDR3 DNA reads TGTGCCAGCAGCGCCTCAGGGACTAGCGGGATATCGAGCGATGAGCAGTTCTTC.

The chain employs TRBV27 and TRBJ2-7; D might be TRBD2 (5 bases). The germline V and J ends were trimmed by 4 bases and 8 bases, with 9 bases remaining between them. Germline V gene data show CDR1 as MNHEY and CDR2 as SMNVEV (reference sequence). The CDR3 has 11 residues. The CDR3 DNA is TGTGCCAGCAGTTCCGGGGTTAAGCAGTACTTC. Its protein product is CASSSGVKQYF.

The CDR3 is CASSFGLAGGPGIQYF. CDR3 DNA sequence: TGTGCCAGCAGCTTTGGTCTAGCGGGAGGGCCTGGCATTCAGTACTTC. V is TRBV5-6 and J is TRBJ2-4; 12 bases match TRBD2. The CDR3 length is 16 residues. Germline CDR1 is SGHDT and CDR2 is YYEEEE. The V gene end was trimmed by 2 bases and the J gene end by 9 bases; junction bases not matched to a gene: 9.

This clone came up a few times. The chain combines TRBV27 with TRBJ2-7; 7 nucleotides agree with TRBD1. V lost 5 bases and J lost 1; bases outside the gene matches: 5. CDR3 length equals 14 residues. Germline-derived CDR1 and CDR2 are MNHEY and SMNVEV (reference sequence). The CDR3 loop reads CASSEGGRSYEQYF. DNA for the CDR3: TGTGCCAGCAGTGAAGGGGGCAGGTCCTACGAGCAGTACTTC.

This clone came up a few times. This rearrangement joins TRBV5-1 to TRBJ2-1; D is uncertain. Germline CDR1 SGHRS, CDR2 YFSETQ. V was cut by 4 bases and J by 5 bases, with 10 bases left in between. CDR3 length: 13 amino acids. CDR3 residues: CASSPKLNNEQFF. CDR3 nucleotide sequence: TGCGCCAGCAGCCCGAAACTTAACAATGAGCAGTTCTTC.

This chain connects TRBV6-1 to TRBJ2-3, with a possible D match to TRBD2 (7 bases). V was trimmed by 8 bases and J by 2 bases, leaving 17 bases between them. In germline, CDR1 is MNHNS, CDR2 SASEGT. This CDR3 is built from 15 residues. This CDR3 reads CASGVRGGVTDTQYF. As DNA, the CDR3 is TGTGCCAGCGGAGTGAGAGGGGGGGTCACAGATACGCAGTATTTT.

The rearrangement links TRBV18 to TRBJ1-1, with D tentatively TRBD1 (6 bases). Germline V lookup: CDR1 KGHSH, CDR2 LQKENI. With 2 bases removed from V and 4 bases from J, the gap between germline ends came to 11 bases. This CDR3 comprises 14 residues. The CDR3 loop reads CASSPDRGGTEAFF. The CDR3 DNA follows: TGTGCCAGCTCACCAGATAGGGGGGGCACTGAAGCTTTCTTT.

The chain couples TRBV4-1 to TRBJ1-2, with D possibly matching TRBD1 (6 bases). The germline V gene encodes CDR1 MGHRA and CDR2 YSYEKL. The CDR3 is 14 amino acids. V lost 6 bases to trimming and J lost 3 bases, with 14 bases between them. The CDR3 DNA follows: TGCGCCAGCAGATCGCAGGGGCGTGACTATGGCTACACCTTC. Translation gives CASRSQGRDYGYTF.

The CDR3 loop is CASPGSANTEAFF. Written as DNA, the CDR3 is TGTGCCTCCCCGGGGAGCGCTAACACTGAAGCTTTCTTT. The genes are TRBV30 and TRBJ1-1; D is unresolved. This CDR3 spans 13 amino acids. Germline V gene lookup returns CDR1 GTSNPN and CDR2 SVGIG (reference sequence). V lost 7 bases and J 2 bases, leaving 14 bases between the germline ends.

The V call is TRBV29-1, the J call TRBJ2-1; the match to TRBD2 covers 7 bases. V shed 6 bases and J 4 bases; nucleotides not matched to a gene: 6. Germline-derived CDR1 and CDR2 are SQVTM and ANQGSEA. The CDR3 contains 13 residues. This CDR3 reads CSVPEAGYNEQFF. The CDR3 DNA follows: TGCAGCGTGCCGGAAGCGGGGTACAATGAGCAGTTCTTC.

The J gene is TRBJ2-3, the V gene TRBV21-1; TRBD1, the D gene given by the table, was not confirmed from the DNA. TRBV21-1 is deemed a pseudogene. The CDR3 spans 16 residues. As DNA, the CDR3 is TGTGCCAGCAGCACATACAGGGAGAAATACACAGATACGCAGTATTTT. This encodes CASSTYREKYTDTQYF.

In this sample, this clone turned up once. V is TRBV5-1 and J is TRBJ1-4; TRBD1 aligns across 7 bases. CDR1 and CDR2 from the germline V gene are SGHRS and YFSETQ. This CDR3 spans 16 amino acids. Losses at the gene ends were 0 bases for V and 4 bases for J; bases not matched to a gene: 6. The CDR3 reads CASSLEGAGVNEKLFF. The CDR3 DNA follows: TGCGCCAGCAGCTTGGAGGGGGCAGGGGTTAATGAAAAACTGTTTTTT.

DNA for the CDR3: TGTGCCTGGAGTGTCCCGTTGACAGGGAAGTATCAGCCCCAGCATTTT. Its translation is CAWSVPLTGKYQPQHF. The chain uses TRBV30 and TRBJ1-5; 7 nucleotides align to TRBD1. CDR3 length: 16 residues. Germline V gene data show CDR1 as GTSNPN and CDR2 as SVGIG (reference sequence). With V trimmed by 0 bases and J by 5 bases, 10 bases remained unmatched.

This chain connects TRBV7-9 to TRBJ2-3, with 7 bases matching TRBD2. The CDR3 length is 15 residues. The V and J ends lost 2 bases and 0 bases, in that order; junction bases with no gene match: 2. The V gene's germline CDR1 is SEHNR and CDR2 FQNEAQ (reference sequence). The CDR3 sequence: CASSLLGGSTDTQYF. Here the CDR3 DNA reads TGTGCCAGCAGCTTACTGGGAGGGAGCACAGATACGCAGTATTTT.

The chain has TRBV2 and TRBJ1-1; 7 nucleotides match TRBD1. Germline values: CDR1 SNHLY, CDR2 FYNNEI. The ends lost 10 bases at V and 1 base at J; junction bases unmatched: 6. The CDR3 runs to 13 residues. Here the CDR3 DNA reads TGTGCCAACCCCAGGACAGGGAACACTGAAGCTTTCTTT. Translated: CANPRTGNTEAFF.

The CDR3 DNA is TGTGCCAGCAGCTTAGGGCTCGAGAACACCGGGGAGCTGTTTTTT. It specifies CASSLGLENTGELFF. The rearrangement joins TRBV7-6 to TRBJ2-2; D is unclear. V was clipped by 1 base and J by 1 base, with 7 bases between them. Germline V gene lookup returns CDR1 SGHVS and CDR2 FNYEAQ. This CDR3 contains 15 residues.

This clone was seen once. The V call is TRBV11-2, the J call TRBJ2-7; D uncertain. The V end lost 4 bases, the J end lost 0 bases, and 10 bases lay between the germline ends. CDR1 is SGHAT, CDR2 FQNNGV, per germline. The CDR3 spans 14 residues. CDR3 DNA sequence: TGTGCCAGCAGCTCTAGGCACCACTCCTACGAGCAGTACTTC. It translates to CASSSRHHSYEQYF.

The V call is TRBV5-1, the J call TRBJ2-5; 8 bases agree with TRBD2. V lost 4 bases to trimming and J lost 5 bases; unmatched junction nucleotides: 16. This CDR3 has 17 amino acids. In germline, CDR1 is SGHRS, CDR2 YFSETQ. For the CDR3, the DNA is TGCGCCAGCAGCCCGGGGGGGGTAGCGGGACTCCTTGAGACCCAGTACTTC. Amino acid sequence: CASSPGGVAGLLETQYF.

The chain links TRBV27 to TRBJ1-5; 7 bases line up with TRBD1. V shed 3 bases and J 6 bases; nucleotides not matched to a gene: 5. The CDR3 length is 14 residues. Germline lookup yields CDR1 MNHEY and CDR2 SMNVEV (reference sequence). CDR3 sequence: CASSFLTGVQPQHF. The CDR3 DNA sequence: TGTGCCAGCAGTTTTCTAACAGGGGTTCAGCCCCAGCATTTT.

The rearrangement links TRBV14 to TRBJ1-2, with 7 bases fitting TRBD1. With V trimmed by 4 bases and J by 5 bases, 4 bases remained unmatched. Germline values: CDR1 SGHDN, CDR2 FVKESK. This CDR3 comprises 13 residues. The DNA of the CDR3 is TGTGCCAGCAGCCCAGGGGGGTGGTATGGCTACACCTTC. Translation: CASSPGGWYGYTF.

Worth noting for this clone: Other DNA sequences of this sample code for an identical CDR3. CDR3 residues: CASSLGPSGANVLTF. In DNA, the CDR3 is TGCGCCAGCAGCTTGGGGCCATCTGGGGCCAACGTCCTGACTTTC. J is TRBJ2-6 and V is TRBV5-1; unclear D gene. The germline V and J ends were trimmed by 0 bases and 1 base, with 5 bases remaining between them. CDR3 length: 15 residues. Germline lookup yields CDR1 SGHRS and CDR2 YFSETQ. Supplemented by reference TRBV5-1 and TRBJ2-6, the full variable domain reads KAGVTQTPRYLIKTRGQQVTLSCSPISGHRSVSWYQQTPGQGLQFLFEYFSETQRNKGNFPGRFSGRQFSNSRSEMNVSTLELGDSALYLCASSLGPSGANVLTFGAGSRLTVL.

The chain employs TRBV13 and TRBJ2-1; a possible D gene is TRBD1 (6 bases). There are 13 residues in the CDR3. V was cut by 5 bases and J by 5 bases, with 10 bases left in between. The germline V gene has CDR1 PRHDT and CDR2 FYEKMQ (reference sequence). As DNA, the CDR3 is TGTGCCAGCAGCCCCTGGGGGCACAATGAGCAGTTCTTC. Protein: CASSPWGHNEQFF.

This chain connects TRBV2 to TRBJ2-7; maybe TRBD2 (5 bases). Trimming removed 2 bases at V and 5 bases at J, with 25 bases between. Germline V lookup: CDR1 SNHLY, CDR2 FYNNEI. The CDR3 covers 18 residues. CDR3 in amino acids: CASSEPIRRSSSVDEQYF. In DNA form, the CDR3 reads TGTGCCAGCAGTGAACCAATCCGACGGTCGAGTAGCGTGGACGAGCAGTACTTC.

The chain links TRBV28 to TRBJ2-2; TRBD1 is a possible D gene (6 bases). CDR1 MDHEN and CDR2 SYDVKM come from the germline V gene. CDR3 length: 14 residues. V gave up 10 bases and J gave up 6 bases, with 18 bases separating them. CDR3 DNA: TGTGCCATCAAAGGGCAGGGGTGGGCCGGGGAGCTGTTTTTT. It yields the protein CAIKGQGWAGELFF.

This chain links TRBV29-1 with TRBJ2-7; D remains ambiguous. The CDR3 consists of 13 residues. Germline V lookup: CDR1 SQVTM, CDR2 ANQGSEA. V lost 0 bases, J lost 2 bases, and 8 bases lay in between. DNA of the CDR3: TGCAGCGTTGAAGACTCCGTTACCTACGAGCAGTACTTC. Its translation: CSVEDSVTYEQYF.

The CDR3 DNA sequence: TGTGCCAGCAGCTACTCCGGAGGAGGTGAAGCTTTCTTT. Amino acids: CASSYSGGGEAFF. The chain has TRBV7-3 and TRBJ1-1; D gene uncertain. Germline CDR1 reads SGHTA; CDR2 reads FQGTGA. The CDR3 runs 13 residues. The ends were cut back, 4 bases at V and 7 bases at J, with 13 bases in the middle.